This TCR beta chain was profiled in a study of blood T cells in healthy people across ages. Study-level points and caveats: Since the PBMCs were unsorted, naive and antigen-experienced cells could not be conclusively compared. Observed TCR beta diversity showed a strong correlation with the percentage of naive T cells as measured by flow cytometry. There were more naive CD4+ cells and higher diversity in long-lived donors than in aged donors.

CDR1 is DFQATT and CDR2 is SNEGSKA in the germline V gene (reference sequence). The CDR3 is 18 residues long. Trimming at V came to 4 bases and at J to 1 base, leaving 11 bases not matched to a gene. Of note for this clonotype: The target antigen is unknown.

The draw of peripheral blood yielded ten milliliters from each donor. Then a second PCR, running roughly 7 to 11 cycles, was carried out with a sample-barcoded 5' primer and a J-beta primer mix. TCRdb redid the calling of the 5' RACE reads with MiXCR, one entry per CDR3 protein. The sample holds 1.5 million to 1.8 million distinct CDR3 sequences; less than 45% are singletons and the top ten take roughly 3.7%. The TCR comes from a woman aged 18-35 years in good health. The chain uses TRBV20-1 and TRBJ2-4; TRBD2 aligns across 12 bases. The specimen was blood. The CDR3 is CSAKSPSGRGGAKNIQYF. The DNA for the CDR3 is TGCAGTGCTAAGTCGCCTAGCGGGAGGGGGGGGGCCAAAAACATTCAGTACTTC.